The rows below give T cell receptor beta chains drawn from one sample of a study of blood T cell repertoires in COVID-19. Sequenced by immunoSEQ multiplex PCR; TCRdb stores in-frame clones only, minus some. The sample shows about 110,000 clones, 80% to 90% of them seen only once. Input material: peripheral blood. The source of these receptors is a human donor in a cohort sampled during active COVID-19. CDR3s include the opening cysteine and the closing phenylalanine or tryptophan. Fields, in order: D gene, clone size, CDR3 length, V gene, J gene, CDR3 protein, CDR3 DNA. D genes are given only for firm matches. Clone sizes are given selectively: once, few, many, or a class where the clone is expanded.

>.|.|16|TRBV27|TRBJ2-2
CASSLLDPKWAGELFF
TGTGCCAGCAGTTTACTAGACCCTAAGTGGGCCGGGGAGCTGTTTTTT
>.|.|12|TRBV30|TRBJ2-3
CAWSVPGDTQYF
TGTGCCTGGAGTGTACCCGGAGATACGCAGTATTTT
>TRBD2|few|13|TRBV20-1|TRBJ2-7
CSASSGSPLEQYF
TGCAGTGCGAGTAGCGGGAGTCCCCTCGAGCAGTACTTC
>.|.|13|TRBV6-5|TRBJ2-5
CASSYTVEETQYF
TGTGCCAGCAGTTACACGGTAGAAGAGACCCAGTACTTC
>TRBD1|.|13|TRBV2|TRBJ2-7
CASRQTGSYEQYF
TGTGCCAGTCGACAGACAGGGAGTTACGAGCAGTACTTC
>TRBD1|.|13|TRBV29-1|TRBJ1-5
CSVRTGPAGPQHF
TGCAGCGTGAGGACAGGGCCGGCGGGGCCCCAGCATTTT
>.|.|14|TRBV5-1|TRBJ2-1
CASSGSDVGGEQFF
TGCGCCAGCAGCGGATCCGACGTAGGGGGTGAGCAGTTCTTC
>TRBD1|.|13|TRBV2|TRBJ2-7
CASSDRGRYEQYF
TGTGCCAGCTCCGACAGGGGGCGGTACGAGCAGTACTTC
>TRBD1|.|15|TRBV4-1|TRBJ1-5
CASSQDHGQGQPQHF
TGCGCCAGCAGCCAAGATCATGGACAGGGTCAGCCCCAGCATTTT
>TRBD1|.|17|TRBV5-4|TRBJ2-5
CASSSNPGQAYQETQYF
TGTGCCAGCAGTTCTAACCCGGGACAGGCGTACCAAGAGACCCAGTACTTC
>TRBD2|.|15|TRBV6-5|TRBJ2-7
CASMGLAGGFGEQYF
TGTGCCAGCATGGGACTAGCGGGAGGGTTTGGCGAGCAGTACTTC
>.|few|15|TRBV9|TRBJ2-7
CASSVDPGRWAEQYF
TGTGCCAGCAGCGTAGATCCAGGGCGATGGGCCGAGCAGTACTTC
>TRBD2|.|14|TRBV11-2|TRBJ2-7
CASSISGGGYEQYF
TGTGCCAGCAGCATTAGCGGGGGGGGCTACGAGCAGTACTTC
>TRBD1|.|14|TRBV5-1|TRBJ2-1
CASSREDRDYEQFF
TGCGCCAGCAGCAGGGAGGACAGGGATTATGAGCAGTTCTTC
>.|.|17|TRBV7-3|TRBJ2-3
CASSLTGGTTITDTQYF
TGTGCCAGCAGCTTAACCGGTGGGACAACGATCACAGATACGCAGTATTTT
>.|.|17|TRBV28|TRBJ1-1
CASRGAGGLGMNTEAFF
TGTGCCAGCAGAGGGGCGGGGGGCTTAGGGATGAACACTGAAGCTTTCTTT
>.|few|14|TRBV3-1/TRBV3-2|TRBJ1-1
CASSPTGGRGEAFF
TGTGCCAGCAGCCCCACCGGGGGTCGTGGAGAAGCTTTCTTT
>.|once|14|TRBV5-5|TRBJ2-7
CASSFQGSFDEQYF
TGTGCCAGCAGCTTCCAGGGGTCTTTCGACGAGCAGTACTTC
>TRBD2|.|17|TRBV5-1|TRBJ2-1
CASSLTSVSSSYNEQFF
TGCGCCAGCAGCCTAACTAGCGTCTCCAGCTCCTACAATGAGCAGTTCTTC
>.|.|14|TRBV9|TRBJ2-3
CASSGRSTVDTQYF
TGTGCCAGCAGCGGGAGGTCCACAGTAGATACGCAGTATTTT
>.|.|16|TRBV5-1|TRBJ2-3
CASSDPPGENGGTQYF
TGCGCCAGCAGCGACCCTCCCGGGGAGAACGGGGGTACGCAGTATTTT
>TRBD2|.|15|TRBV6-4|TRBJ2-3
CASSVLAGDADTQYF
TGTGCCAGCAGTGTTCTAGCGGGAGACGCAGATACGCAGTATTTT
>TRBD1|.|15|TRBV5-1|TRBJ2-5
CASSLEDRGRETQYF
TGCGCCAGCAGCTTGGAGGACAGGGGGCGAGAGACCCAGTACTTC
>TRBD1|few|16|TRBV5-1|TRBJ2-7
CASREERTGRAYEQYF
TGCGCCAGCAGGGAAGAGAGGACAGGACGGGCCTACGAGCAGTACTTC
>TRBD2|.|14|TRBV6-5|TRBJ2-7
CASSLAGSSYEQYF
TGTGCCAGCAGTTTAGCGGGTAGCTCCTACGAGCAGTACTTC
>.|.|14|TRBV6-2/TRBV6-3|TRBJ2-3
CASSYITETDTQYF
TGTGCCAGCAGTTACATCACAGAAACAGATACGCAGTATTTT
>TRBD2|few|17|TRBV7-9|TRBJ2-3
CASSRPAGGGSEYTQYF
TGTGCCAGCAGCCGACCCGCTGGCGGGGGAAGCGAGTATACGCAGTATTTT
>TRBD1|.|16|TRBV11-2|TRBJ1-1
CASSLDTWDRGTEAFF
TGTGCCAGCAGCTTAGATACGTGGGACAGGGGGACTGAAGCTTTCTTT
>TRBD2|.|16|TRBV6-6|TRBJ2-5
CASSPGLAGYWETQYF
TGTGCCAGCAGCCCGGGACTAGCGGGGTACTGGGAGACCCAGTACTTC
>.|.|14|TRBV3-1/TRBV3-2|TRBJ2-3
CASSRLGGEDTQYF
TGTGCCAGCAGCCGCCTGGGCGGGGAGGATACGCAGTATTTT
>.|.|15|TRBV6-1|TRBJ2-3
CASSEARWNTDTQYF
TGTGCCAGCAGTGAAGCGCGGTGGAACACAGATACGCAGTATTTT
>TRBD1|once|17|TRBV24-1|TRBJ2-2
CATGGTGVIGNTGELFF
TGTGCCACCGGGGGGACAGGGGTCATCGGGAACACCGGGGAGCTGTTTTTT
>.|.|12|TRBV5-4|TRBJ1-2
CASSSTNYGYTF
TGTGCCAGCAGCTCCACTAACTATGGCTACACCTTC
>TRBD1|.|15|TRBV19|TRBJ2-3
CASRLTGGNTDTQYF
TGTGCCAGTAGATTAACAGGGGGCAACACAGATACGCAGTATTTT
>.|once|16|TRBV2|TRBJ2-7
CASGGMLRKGHYEQYF
TGTGCCAGCGGGGGGATGTTGCGGAAGGGGCACTACGAGCAGTACTTC
>.|.|13|TRBV18|TRBJ1-5
CASSAFGDQPQHF
TGTGCCAGCTCAGCATTTGGAGATCAGCCCCAGCATTTT
>TRBD1|.|16|TRBV10-2|TRBJ2-7
CASSEGTGAPSYEQYF
TGCGCCAGCAGTGAGGGTACAGGGGCCCCCTCCTACGAGCAGTACTTC
>.|.|13|TRBV9|TRBJ2-7
CASSPGGQGEQYF
TGTGCCAGCAGCCCAGGGGGGCAAGGCGAGCAGTACTTC
>TRBD2|once|13|TRBV6-2/TRBV6-3|TRBJ2-1
CASSYGTSYEQFF
TGTGCCAGCAGTTACGGGACTAGCTATGAGCAGTTCTTC
>.|.|12|TRBV5-6|TRBJ2-5
CASSRRGETQYF
TGTGCCAGCAGTCGTAGGGGGGAGACCCAGTACTTC
>TRBD1|few|16|TRBV18|TRBJ1-1
CASSPTQGVINTEAFF
TGTGCCAGCTCACCGACGCAGGGGGTGATTAACACTGAAGCTTTCTTT
>TRBD2|few|14|TRBV4-1|TRBJ2-1
CASTSGLVRDEQFF
TGCGCCAGCACCTCGGGACTAGTCCGCGATGAGCAGTTCTTC
>.|.|15|TRBV9|TRBJ2-2
CASSVESTITGELFF
TGTGCCAGCAGCGTAGAATCGACTATCACCGGGGAGCTGTTTTTT
>TRBD1|.|15|TRBV6-5|TRBJ1-4
CASSYSGQGGEKLFF
TGTGCCAGCAGTTACTCCGGACAGGGGGGTGAAAAACTGTTTTTT
>.|few|14|TRBV5-4|TRBJ1-2
CAIKPRGSNYGYTF
TGTGCCATCAAACCCAGGGGCTCTAACTATGGCTACACCTTC
>TRBD2|.|16|TRBV10-1|TRBJ2-5
CASSEGLAGGQETQYF
TGCGCCAGCAGTGAGGGTCTAGCGGGAGGCCAAGAGACCCAGTACTTC
>.|.|13|TRBV7-3|TRBJ2-1
CASSLPPFDEQFF
TGTGCCAGCAGCTTACCCCCCTTTGATGAGCAGTTCTTC
>.|.|19|TRBV12-2|TRBJ1-4
CASRSPFAWGGLRNEKLFF
TGTGCAAGTCGCTCCCCCTTCGCGTGGGGGGGGCTGAGAAACGAAAAACTGTTTTTT
>.|.|14|TRBV7-2|TRBJ2-2
CASSLGLNTGELFF
TGTGCCAGCAGTTTGGGACTCAACACCGGGGAGCTGTTTTTT
>TRBD2|.|16|TRBV15|TRBJ2-4
CATSTSGRGFSHIQYF
TGTGCCACCAGCACGAGCGGGAGGGGATTTTCGCACATTCAGTACTTC
>TRBD2|.|16|TRBV5-1|TRBJ2-5
CASSTGTSGVSETQYF
TGCGCCAGCAGCACAGGGACTAGTGGAGTTTCGGAGACCCAGTACTTC
>TRBD1|.|14|TRBV20-1|TRBJ2-7
CSASLTGNVIEQYF
TGCAGTGCTAGTTTGACAGGGAATGTGATCGAGCAGTACTTC
>.|.|15|TRBV5-5|TRBJ1-1
CASRPTQGTGTEAFF
TGTGCCAGCAGGCCAACACAGGGAACAGGCACTGAAGCTTTCTTT
>TRBD2|.|13|TRBV5-6|TRBJ2-5
CASSFSGEETQYF
TGTGCCAGCAGCTTTAGCGGGGAAGAGACCCAGTACTTC